This T cell receptor (beta chain) was identified during a study of T cell responses to AZD1222 COVID-19 vaccine (dated by TCRdb to about 2021). Broadly, across the study: AZD1222 recipients with second doses at about 4 weeks or about 12 weeks were pooled, because spike-specific TCR depth and breadth did not differ between schedules. A total of about 230 trial participants underwent TCR sequencing, of whom 207 received two doses of AZD1222 and some 25 received two doses of the MenACWY control vaccine. Trial participants were enrolled by age into 18-55, 56-69 and 70-plus year subgroups, with approximately 150, 28 and 58 TCR-sequenced participants respectively.

The CDR3 regions of human TCRbeta chains were analyzed by immunosequencing. The authors' analysis ran thus. Repertoire TCRs were matched against a reference library of SARS-CoV-2-specific TCRs generated with the MIRA antigen-specificity platform. Breadth meant the fraction of unique TCRs that were SARS-CoV-2-associated, whereas depth meant the fraction of total T cells that were SARS-CoV-2-associated. Using the MIRA data, each spike-specific TCR was mapped to the spike region that the TCR reacts to and placed in a CD4 or CD8 class. Log10-transformed breadth and depth values were compared by one-way ANOVA with Sidak's multiple comparisons tests. Drawn from immuneACCESS, this table holds only the in-frame rearrangements with V and J called that TCRdb kept. Clones are partly lost; checked studies trace under half to an unresolved V gene and leave the rest unexplained. V and J calls plus clone size are reproduced from that table; the DNA served to infer D and trimming. This sample holds 150,000 to 200,000 clones; 90% to 95% were observed only once. About 0.6% of the sample is held by the ten biggest clonotypes.

In the paper's terms, the time point label means: baseline before first vaccination. Samples from vaccinated people were obtained from the UK trials COV001 and COV002, which included a single-blind randomized controlled phase 2/3 trial of AZD1222 (ChAdOx1 nCoV-19) in healthy adults. For TCRbeta chain sequencing, PBMC samples were collected from trial participants at day 0 and at day 28 after the second dose. Relative to germline, V is 5 bases shorter and J is 7 bases shorter, with 15 bases between their ends. CDR1 and CDR2 are drawn from the germline V gene: SNHLY, FYNNEI. Measured from the cysteine to the phenylalanine, the CDR3 is 13 residues long. The kept DNA is CDR3 alone, 39 bases in frame from the first base. Concerning this clone itself: The target of this receptor is not known. Base qualities are not at hand, and no much larger clone is one base apart.

General study outcomes and caveats: Participants were mostly white British, with more females than males. The authors suggested clonal diversity may have been underestimated. Reportedly, close to half of the unique spike-specific TCRs recognized epitopes lying outside the regions that are mutated in the B.1.351 and B.1.1.7 variants. Conclusions about previously exposed vaccinees are limited because only six or seven AZD1222 recipients were SARS-CoV-2 seropositive at baseline. The 56-69-year group was small, and its depth increase did not reach significance, likely because of low power. The vaccine-associated CD4 TCRs covered the entire spike protein, and the dominant responses fell in regions 160-218 and 743-854. Because no samples from the day 14 peak response were available, repertoires could be characterized only after the peak T cell response. After two AZD1222 doses, both the breadth and the depth of spike-specific TCRs were significantly higher than at day 0 and than in MenACWY recipients.

The sample was peripheral blood, taken on day 0 of AZD1222 vaccination. The rearrangement joined TRBV2 to TRBJ2-7, with a weak D call of TRBD1 (6 bases match). This clonotype was obtained from an adult in good health. Here is the DNA: TGTGCCAGCAGTACGGGACAAATCCAAGAGCAGTACTTC. Its coded protein is CASSTGQIQEQYF.